The 7 T cell receptor beta chains below all came from one sample that was sequenced in a study of tumor and adjacent non-tumor tissue in lung cancer. RNA was extracted from bulk tissue without any cell sorting. More than 3 cm separated this lung sample from the edge of the tumor. A modified ARM-PCR protocol with three rounds of nested PCR amplified TCRbeta. TCRdb reprocessed the multiplex PCR reads via MiXCR and lists one record per CDR3 protein. The sample contains 47,000 or so distinct CDR3 sequences, roughly 67% of which appear only once. What was sequenced was distant non-tumor lung tissue. Every receptor here comes from a woman in her 70s with non-small cell lung cancer.

For this clonotype: Just one base apart from a much larger clone, this may be a read error. The gene calls are TRBV4-1 and TRBJ2-5, with a tentative D call TRBD2 (6 bases). Trimming shortened V by 0 bases and J by 6 bases, and 23 bases separated the two germline ends. Looked up from germline, CDR1 is MGHRA and CDR2 is YSYEKL. The CDR3 contains 18 residues. The CDR3 loop is CASSQEGDIHGAGKTQYF. DNA of the CDR3: TGCGCCAGCAGCCAAGAAGGCGACATTCATGGCGCGGGAAAGACCCAGTACTTC.

Worth noting for this clonotype: A read error may be the cause here, since a much bigger clone is one base away. This sequence joins TRBV5-1 and TRBJ1-1; D is possibly TRBD1 (5 bases). V lost 0 bases and J 7 bases, leaving 13 bases between the germline ends. The germline V gene has CDR1 SGHRS and CDR2 YFSETQ. CDR3 length: 14 residues. CDR3 in DNA: TGCGCCAGCAGCTTGGTCGGGGGATATAATGAAGCTTTCTTT. This encodes CASSLVGGYNEAFF.

In its sample, this clonotype was seen many times. V usage is TRBV6-5 and J usage is TRBJ1-4; D not resolved. Germline V lookup: CDR1 MNHEY, CDR2 SVGAGI. V was shortened by 6 bases and J by 4 bases, with 15 bases between the two germline ends. The CDR3 contains 15 residues. The CDR3 DNA reads TGTGCCAGCAGACTCACACGACGTGGTAATGAAAAACTGTTTTTT. This sequence encodes CASRLTRRGNEKLFF.

As concerns this clonotype: A read error is likely, as this CDR3 ends without the conserved phenylalanine or tryptophan. The DNA is left out, because the CDR3 cannot be placed on it with certainty; the CDR3 is given as TCRdb lists it. V and J are TRBV6-2 or TRBV6-3 and TRBJ1-1; TRBD1 reflects the table's D call only, with no check against the DNA. A total of 13 residues make up the CDR3, ends included. The V gene's germline CDR1 is MNHEY and CDR2 SVGEGT. CDR3 protein: CASNQGADTEALL.

This clonotype was seen at least ten times. The chain carries TRBV20-1 and TRBJ2-7, with 8 bases fitting TRBD2. The CDR3 contains 14 residues. CDR1 and CDR2 from the germline V gene are DFQATT and SNEGSKA (reference sequence). With 5 bases clipped from V and 7 bases from J, the junction kept 13 bases outside the gene matches. Here the CDR3 reads CSADPRRGTREQYF. In DNA, the CDR3 is TGCAGTGCTGACCCCAGACGCGGGACTAGAGAGCAGTACTTC.

This clonotype was counted ten times or more. The chain is built from TRBV28 and TRBJ2-3; 7 bases map to TRBD1. CDR3 size: 14 residues. Germline V gives CDR1 MDHEN, CDR2 SYDVKM. V lost 10 bases to trimming and J lost 6 bases; unmatched junction nucleotides: 13. This chain's CDR3 is CAISGTVEWDTQYF. In nucleotides, the CDR3 is TGTGCCATCTCCGGGACAGTCGAATGGGATACGCAGTATTTT. The complete variable domain, with remaining parts taken from reference TRBV28 and TRBJ2-3, reads DVKVTQSSRYLVKRTGEKVFLECVQDMDHENMFWYRQDPGLGLRLIYFSYDVKMKEKGDIPEGYSVSREKKERFSLILESASTNQTSMYLCAISGTVEWDTQYFGPGTRLTVL.

Notes on this clonotype: Sequence at one end of the junction differs from germline and may be a read error. The chain joins TRBV29-1 to TRBJ2-5; tentative D call: TRBD2 (6 bases). The assigned J gene may be wrong: the sequence end matches TRBJ2-1 better. CDR3 length: 14 amino acids. Germline V gene sequence: CDR1 SQVTM, CDR2 ANQGSEA. As DNA, the CDR3 is TGTAGCGTTGGTCGGGCTTCAGGAGGGGAGACCCAGTTCTTC. This codes for CSVGRASGGETQFF.